This TCR beta chain comes out of a study of monozygotic twins with inflammatory bowel disease. cDNA for each sample came from eight separate reactions. TCRdb reprocessed the 5' RACE reads, keeping one entry per CDR3 protein, no DNA. Here the sample table reports some 330,000 distinct CDR3 sequences. Whole-study results and caveats: Versus healthy twins, IBD patients showed fewer clonotypes shared with others, especially with disease activity. Variability in patient repertoires may have come partly from differing immunosuppressive treatments.

About this clonotype: Its antigen is still unknown.

From whole blood, total RNA was isolated without any sorting of T cells. The CDR3 totals 13 residues. From germline, CDR1 is SNHLY and CDR2 FYNNEI. The J gene is TRBJ2-1, the V gene TRBV2; as DNA is missing, the TRBD2 call by TCRdb cannot be tested. Sample: blood. The sequence was collected from a human donor with ulcerative colitis or Crohn's disease, or a healthy co-twin of an affected twin (not recorded which). The CDR3 is CASKRRDSNEQFF.